The source of this TCR beta chain is a study of T-cell memory formation after mild COVID-19. In the study overall: Largely donor-specific sequence clusters came from a couple of donors. Overall study results and limits: Balance between CD4 and CD8 was seen in clones contracting day 15 to 85, and a CD4+ lean was seen in later expanders. A subset of responding clones appeared in pre-infection memory, suggesting cross-reactive memory joined. Clones which contracted sat mainly in CM and EM if CD4+, and in EMRA if CD8+.

This clonotype was detected a few times. What it binds is not known. Via MiXCR, TCRdb re-called the 5' RACE reads, giving one row per CDR3 protein. The data contain 470,000 or so distinct CDR3 sequences, approximately 20% of them singletons. The sample comprised PBMCs or a T cell subset sorted from them (not recorded which). The receptor was isolated from an adult woman who had mild COVID-19 (a few samples of this study predate the infection). Cell type and time point are not known.

The CDR3, as DNA: TGTGCCAGCAGCTCCACCGGGCTTCCCTACGAGCAGTACTTC. It yields the protein CASSSTGLPYEQYF. The V gene is TRBV7-8, the J gene TRBJ2-7; D is undetermined. The length of the CDR3 is 14 residues. Germline values: CDR1 SGHVS, CDR2 FQNEAQ. The V end lost 4 bases, the J end lost 2 bases, and 12 bases lay between the germline ends.